These T cell receptor beta chains were read from a single sample in a study of blood T cell repertoires in COVID-19. Libraries were prepared by immunoSEQ multiplex PCR; TCRdb keeps only in-frame clonotypes and omits some of them. Seen here are approximately 210,000 clones, 88% observed once, and the top ten hold roughly 14%. The sample was PBMCs or T cells enriched from blood (not recorded which). These TCRs come from a woman in her 50s with acute COVID-19. CDR3s include the opening cysteine and the closing phenylalanine or tryptophan. Fields, in order: clone size, J gene, V gene, D gene, CDR3 DNA, CDR3 protein. D genes are given only for firm matches. For some rows the clone size is stated as once, few or many, or as a class when expanded; others skip it.

>-|TRBJ1-2|TRBV7-3|TRBD1
TGTGCCAGCAGCTTTGACCCGGGACAGGGTTGGGGTGGCTACACCTTC
CASSFDPGQGWGGYTF
>-|TRBJ2-2|TRBV5-4|-
TGTGCCGGTATTGTAGCGGACACCGGGGAGCTGTTTTTT
CAGIVADTGELFF
>-|TRBJ1-3|TRBV5-4|TRBD1
TGTGCCAGCAGCTTCCTAGGGGGCGGAAACACCATATATTTT
CASSFLGGGNTIYF
>-|TRBJ2-2|TRBV21-1|-
TGTGCCAGCAGCTTTCGACTAGCGGGAGCCCTGAACACCGGGGAGCTGTTTTTT
CASSFRLAGALNTGELFF
>-|TRBJ2-7|TRBV24-1|-
TGTGCCACCAGTGATCCCGGGGACGGACGCGGGGACTACGAGCAGTACTTC
CATSDPGDGRGDYEQYF
>-|TRBJ2-5|TRBV2|-
TGTGCCAGCAGGCGGGAACAGAGAGAGACCCAGTACTTC
CASRREQRETQYF
>-|TRBJ2-7|TRBV18|TRBD1
TGTGCCAGCTCACCGACAGGGGCATACGAGCAGTACTTC
CASSPTGAYEQYF
>-|TRBJ1-4|TRBV7-9|TRBD1
TGTGCCAGCAGCGGGCGACAGGGGAATGAAAAACTGTTTTTT
CASSGRQGNEKLFF
>-|TRBJ2-7|TRBV27|-
TGTGCCAGCGGGCTGTTCCCAGCCTACGAGCAGTACTTC
CASGLFPAYEQYF
>-|TRBJ1-4|TRBV3-1/TRBV3-2|TRBD1
TGTGCCAGCAGCGAAACAGGGGGTACTGAAAAACTGTTTTTT
CASSETGGTEKLFF
>-|TRBJ2-5|TRBV27|-
TGTGCCAGCAGTCCCAATCAAGAGACCCAGTACTTC
CASSPNQETQYF
>-|TRBJ1-1|TRBV6-2/TRBV6-3|TRBD1
TGTGCCAGCAGTCGGGACAGGGGGCGCGGGACTGAAGCTTTCTTT
CASSRDRGRGTEAFF
>-|TRBJ2-1|TRBV5-1|TRBD2
TGCGCCAGCAGCTTGGTGACTAGCGGTTACAATGAGCAGTTCTTC
CASSLVTSGYNEQFF
>-|TRBJ2-7|TRBV5-1|-
TGCGCCAGCAGCTTTGGTAGGGGATGGGATTTTTACGAGCAGTACTTC
CASSFGRGWDFYEQYF
>-|TRBJ2-5|TRBV5-6|-
TGTGCCAGCAGCTTGCTAACTAGCCTGGTAGGGGAGACCCAGTACTTC
CASSLLTSLVGETQYF
>-|TRBJ2-1|TRBV6-5|TRBD2
TGTGCCAGCGAGACCGGGACTAACCCACACAATGAGCAGTTCTTC
CASETGTNPHNEQFF
>few|TRBJ1-1|TRBV7-9|-
TGTGCCAGCAGCCTACTCGGGGTGAACACTGAAGCTTTCTTT
CASSLLGVNTEAFF
>-|TRBJ2-1|TRBV2|TRBD1
TGTGCCAGCACCAGGGGGACAGGGATTTACAATGAGCAGTTCTTC
CASTRGTGIYNEQFF
>-|TRBJ2-3|TRBV10-3|-
TGTGCCATCAGTGACAGGGAAGATACGCAGTATTTT
CAISDREDTQYF
>-|TRBJ2-2|TRBV13|TRBD2
TGTGCCAGCAGCTTATATGGCGGTAGCGGGAGCACCGGGGAGCTGTTTTTT
CASSLYGGSGSTGELFF
>-|TRBJ2-1|TRBV10-3|TRBD2
TGTGCCATCGGACTAGCGGGGGTCAATGAGCAGTTCTTC
CAIGLAGVNEQFF
>-|TRBJ2-2|TRBV7-9|-
TGTGCCAGCCCCTCCAGAGGAACCCCTAGAGCTTACGGGGAGCTGTTTTTT
CASPSRGTPRAYGELFF
>-|TRBJ2-5|TRBV9|TRBD2
TGTGCCAGCAGCGTAGAAGCGGGAGAGGGAGAGACCCAGTACTTC
CASSVEAGEGETQYF
>-|TRBJ2-2|TRBV19|TRBD2
TGTGCCAGTCGCATAGGAGCGGGAGCGGGGGAGCTGTTTTTT
CASRIGAGAGELFF
>-|TRBJ1-2|TRBV28|TRBD1
TGTGCCAGCAGTTCCGGACAGGGATACAATGGCTACACCTTC
CASSSGQGYNGYTF
>-|TRBJ1-6|TRBV30|-
TGTGCCTGGAGTCCATCCTATGACAGGACGGGCGGTAATTCACCCCTCCACTTT
CAWSPSYDRTGGNSPLHF
>-|TRBJ2-7|TRBV28|-
TGTGCCAGCAGTTTCGCGTCCTACGAGCAGTACTTC
CASSFASYEQYF
>-|TRBJ1-5|TRBV19|TRBD1
TGTGCCAGTAGTATAGAGGGGACAGCTAATCAGCCCCAGCATTTT
CASSIEGTANQPQHF
>once|TRBJ2-5|TRBV5-1|TRBD2
TGCGCCAGCAGCTTGCCACTAGCGGGAGGGCTAGAGACCCAGTACTTC
CASSLPLAGGLETQYF
>-|TRBJ2-2|TRBV9|-
TGTGCCAGCAGCGTAGGTCTCACCGGGGAGCTGTTTTTT
CASSVGLTGELFF
>-|TRBJ1-2|TRBV28|-
TGTGCCAGCAGGCTGCCTGCGCGGGGGAGTACGGGCTACACCTTC
CASRLPARGSTGYTF
>-|TRBJ1-1|TRBV19|TRBD1
TGTGCCAGTAGTCCCTCCGGGACAGGGAACACTGAAGCTTTCTTT
CASSPSGTGNTEAFF
>-|TRBJ2-3|TRBV20-1|TRBD2
TGCAGTGCTAGTCCGTTGGCCCTAGCGGGAGGGACGGCAGATACGCAGTATTTT
CSASPLALAGGTADTQYF
>-|TRBJ2-7|TRBV7-8|TRBD1
TGTGCCAGCAGCTTAGTACTTTCAGGGGGCAGATACGAGCAGTACTTC
CASSLVLSGGRYEQYF
>-|TRBJ2-7|TRBV7-3|TRBD1
TGTGCCAGCAGCAGGACAGGATCCGCGGGCGAGCAGTACTTC
CASSRTGSAGEQYF
>-|TRBJ1-5|TRBV6-1|-
TGTGCCAGCAGTGACGGACAGATGAGCAATCAGCCCCAGCATTTT
CASSDGQMSNQPQHF
>-|TRBJ2-5|TRBV2|TRBD1
TGTGCCAGCAGTGACGTTAGGACAGGACAAGAGACCCAGTACTTC
CASSDVRTGQETQYF
>-|TRBJ2-1|TRBV3-1/TRBV3-2|-
TGTGCCAGCAGCCTCAAGGGGGTGAATGAGCAGTTCTTC
CASSLKGVNEQFF
>-|TRBJ1-1|TRBV28|-
TGTGCCAGCAGCTGGGGAGGGGCGAACACTGAAGCTTTCTTT
CASSWGGANTEAFF
>-|TRBJ2-7|TRBV4-1|-
TGCGCCAGCAGCCAAGTAGGAGGCGGGGGCAGCGAGCAGTACTTC
CASSQVGGGGSEQYF
>-|TRBJ2-7|TRBV5-4|-
TGTGCCAGCAGCTATAGCGTTGGAAACGAGCAGTACTTC
CASSYSVGNEQYF
>-|TRBJ2-1|TRBV5-1|-
TGCGCCAGCAGCTTGTTGAGCGGGTTGTACAATGAGCAGTTCTTC
CASSLLSGLYNEQFF
>-|TRBJ1-5|TRBV28|-
TGTGCCAGCAGTTTCAAAGGACTGGGCAGCCACAATCAGCCCCAGCATTTT
CASSFKGLGSHNQPQHF